Sequencing of this T cell receptor beta chain was carried out in a study of shared clonotypes between healthy human individuals. Study-wide results and caveats: The rarefaction results pointed to incomplete sorted-subset sequencing despite large depth. What naive subsets generally showed was a larger estimated richness than memory subsets showed.

Clones were sequenced by immunoSEQ multiplex PCR, and TCRdb holds only the in-frame ones, with some missing. The sample has 660,000 or so clones; 90% to 97% are singletons. The CDR3 spans 14 residues. Trimming removed 3 bases from V and 7 bases from J; junction bases left unmatched: 8. From germline, CDR1 is SGHTA and CDR2 FQGTGA. Points on this clone: The antigen is unknown.

The naive CD8 subset, CD45RO-negative cells positively selected for CCR7, excluded terminally differentiated effector memory CD45RA+ cells. This rearrangement joins TRBV7-3 to TRBJ1-1; 7 bases line up with TRBD1. This sequence originates from a woman in her 30s in good health. The sample comprised naive CD8+ T cells sorted from blood. CDR3 in DNA: TGTGCCAGCAGCTTTTGGGAAAACAGGGGTGAAGCTTTCTTT. This translates into CASSFWENRGEAFF.